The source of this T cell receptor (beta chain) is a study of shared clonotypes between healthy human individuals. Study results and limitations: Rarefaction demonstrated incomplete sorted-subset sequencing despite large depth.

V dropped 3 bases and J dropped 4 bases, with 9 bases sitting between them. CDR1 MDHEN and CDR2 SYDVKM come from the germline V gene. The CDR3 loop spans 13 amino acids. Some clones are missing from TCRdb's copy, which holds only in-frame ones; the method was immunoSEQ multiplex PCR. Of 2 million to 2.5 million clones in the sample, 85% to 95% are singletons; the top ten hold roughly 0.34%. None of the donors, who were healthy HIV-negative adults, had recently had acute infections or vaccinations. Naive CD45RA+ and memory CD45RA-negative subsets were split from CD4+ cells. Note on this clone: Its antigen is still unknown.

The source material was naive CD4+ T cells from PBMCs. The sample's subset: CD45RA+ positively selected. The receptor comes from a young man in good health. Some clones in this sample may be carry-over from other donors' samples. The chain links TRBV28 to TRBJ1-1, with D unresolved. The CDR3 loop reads CASSLRAATEAFF. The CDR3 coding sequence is TGTGCCAGCAGTTTGAGGGCCGCCACTGAAGCTTTCTTT.